Below, 15 T cell receptor beta chains from the same sample are listed, as sequenced in a study of T-cell memory formation after mild COVID-19. TCRdb reanalysed the 5' RACE reads using MiXCR and keeps one entry per CDR3 protein. The sample has 530,000 or so distinct CDR3 sequences; roughly 17% are singletons. The sequencing sample was made of PBMCs or a T cell subset sorted from them (not recorded which). The receptors here all came from an adult woman who had mild COVID-19 (a few samples of this study predate the infection). Cell type and time point are not known.

The chain uses TRBV9 and TRBJ2-7; 12 nucleotides match TRBD1. The trim removed 3 bases at V and 4 bases at J, leaving 5 bases unmatched. Per the germline V gene, CDR1 is SGDLS and CDR2 is YYNGEE. This CDR3 has 15 amino acids. The DNA for the CDR3 is TGTGCCAGCAGCGCGGGACAGGGGGCGAGTTACGAGCAGTACTTC. Translating it yields CASSAGQGASYEQYF.

The chain uses TRBV2 and TRBJ2-1; D remains ambiguous. CDR3 size: 13 residues. V was cut by 2 bases and J by 4 bases, with 6 bases left in between. The germline V gene has CDR1 SNHLY and CDR2 FYNNEI. For the CDR3, the DNA is TGTGCCAGCAGTGAATTGGGTTACAATGAGCAGTTCTTC. Translating it yields CASSELGYNEQFF.

Only a few counts were recorded for this clonotype. V and J are TRBV12-3 or TRBV12-4 and TRBJ2-7; possible D gene TRBD2, 5 bases. Trimming removed 6 bases at V and 1 base at J, with 16 bases between. The CDR3 sequence is 15 residues long. The CDR3 spells CASSQEGPGSYEQYF. The CDR3 DNA reads TGTGCCAGCAGCCAAGAGGGTCCGGGGTCCTACGAGCAGTACTTC.

In this sample, this clonotype turned up a few times. The genes are TRBV7-9 and TRBJ2-1, with TRBD2 matching 15 bases. The V and J ends lost 1 base and 9 bases, in that order; junction bases with no gene match: 10. Per germline, CDR1 SEHNR and CDR2 FQNEAQ (reference sequence). CDR3 length equals 18 residues. Written as DNA, the CDR3 is TGTGCCAGCAGCTTAGAGTATGGGACTAGCGGGAGGAAGAGTGAGCAGTTCTTC. Its translation: CASSLEYGTSGRKSEQFF.

The chain carries TRBV5-1 and TRBJ2-5; 9 bases map to TRBD1. Trimming cost V 3 bases and J 5 bases; bases outside gene matches: 8. Germline lookup yields CDR1 SGHRS and CDR2 YFSETQ. The CDR3 is 15 residues long. The chain's CDR3 is CASSSTGGAGETQYF. CDR3 nucleotide sequence: TGCGCCAGCAGCTCCACAGGGGGCGCAGGGGAGACCCAGTACTTC.

This clonotype was counted between two and nine times. The rearrangement joins TRBV12-3 or TRBV12-4 to TRBJ1-5, with a weak D call TRBD1 (5 bases). The CDR3 sequence is 16 residues long. Between the trimmed V and J ends, which lost 0 bases and 4 bases, there was a span of 13 bases. The CDR3 is CASSLAQTGGNQPQHF. The DNA for the CDR3 is TGTGCCAGCAGTTTAGCCCAGACGGGGGGGAATCAGCCCCAGCATTTT.

The chain carries TRBV7-3 and TRBJ2-3, with D perhaps TRBD2 (6 bases). Germline V gene sequence: CDR1 SGHTA, CDR2 FQGTGA. Between the trimmed V and J ends, which lost 5 bases and 2 bases, there was a span of 17 bases. The CDR3 is 16 amino acids. The DNA for the CDR3 is TGTGCCAGCAGCAGCCGCGGGGAAGGGATCACAGATACGCAGTATTTT. Its protein product is CASSSRGEGITDTQYF.

This clonotype was counted between two and nine times. This CDR3 is CASNGLGGNNEQFF. The CDR3 DNA follows: TGTGCCAGCAATGGACTAGGGGGAAACAATGAGCAGTTCTTC. The chain recombines TRBV12-3 or TRBV12-4 with TRBJ2-1; weak D call: TRBD2 (7 bases). Deletions cut 7 bases from V and 5 bases from J, with 15 bases between. This CDR3 is built from 14 residues.

The J gene is TRBJ2-7, the V gene TRBV4-1; perhaps TRBD2 as D (7 bases). CDR3 length equals 16 residues. Germline CDR1 is MGHRA and CDR2 is YSYEKL. Trimming cost V 0 bases and J 3 bases, with 15 bases left between them. CDR3 residues: CASSQDWAGEGYEQYF. CDR3 in DNA: TGCGCCAGCAGCCAAGATTGGGCAGGGGAGGGCTACGAGCAGTACTTC.

The V and J genes are TRBV20-1 and TRBJ1-1; D is possibly TRBD1 (5 bases). CDR3 length: 14 amino acids. CDR1 is DFQATT and CDR2 is SNEGSKA in the germline V gene (reference sequence). V was cut by 3 bases and J by 1 base, with 12 bases left in between. The CDR3: CSARYPGQNTEAFF. Written as DNA, the CDR3 is TGCAGTGCTAGGTATCCAGGACAGAACACTGAAGCTTTCTTT.

V gene TRBV6-2 or TRBV6-3 combines with J gene TRBJ2-3; 12 bases align to TRBD2. CDR1 is MNHEY, CDR2 SVGEGT, per germline. The CDR3 has 17 residues. V shed 6 bases and J 2 bases; nucleotides not matched to a gene: 9. CDR3 DNA sequence: TGTGCCAGCAGGGGACTAGCGGGTCTCCTCCCCACAGATACGCAGTATTTT. It translates to CASRGLAGLLPTDTQYF.

The gene calls are TRBV6-2 or TRBV6-3 and TRBJ2-1; D is unclear. CDR1 and CDR2 from the germline V gene are MNHEY and SVGEGT. This CDR3 is built from 17 residues. V lost 0 bases and J lost 0, with 12 bases in between. CDR3 amino acids: CASSYSISLPSYNEQFF. As DNA, the CDR3 is TGTGCCAGCAGTTACTCGATATCGCTCCCCTCCTACAATGAGCAGTTCTTC.

This clonotype occurred many times. The chain has TRBV5-1 and TRBJ1-1; D not certain. The CDR3 runs 14 residues. Germline assignment: CDR1 SGHRS and CDR2 YFSETQ. V lost 0 bases and J lost 0, with 6 bases in between. The CDR3 DNA reads as TGCGCCAGCAGCTTGGTGGAGCTGAACACTGAAGCTTTCTTT. Residues: CASSLVELNTEAFF.

The rearrangement links TRBV5-1 to TRBJ1-6; D may be TRBD1 (5 bases). Germline V lookup: CDR1 SGHRS, CDR2 YFSETQ. This CDR3 comprises 16 residues. V lost 2 bases and J lost 10, with 19 bases in between. DNA of the CDR3: TGCGCCAGCAGCTTATACCCTTCTGGGGCGAACTCACCCCTCCACTTT. Translated, it gives CASSLYPSGANSPLHF.

This chain connects TRBV9 to TRBJ2-1; D is uncertain. V was pared by 4 bases and J by 0 bases, with 14 bases between. CDR1 is SGDLS, CDR2 YYNGEE, per germline. The CDR3 loop spans 16 amino acids. The CDR3 spells CASSPSGNPSYNEQFF. CDR3 nucleotide sequence: TGTGCCAGCAGCCCATCAGGCAATCCCTCCTACAATGAGCAGTTCTTC.